This record concerns one T cell receptor beta chain sequence. The source of the sample is a study of cytomegalovirus exposure and HLA in healthy donors. Primers for the PCR totalled 60 Vbeta and 13 Jbeta. Some clones are missing from TCRdb's copy, which holds only in-frame ones; the method was immunoSEQ multiplex PCR. In all, the sample yields tens of thousands of clones. V dropped 3 bases and J dropped 2 bases, with 6 bases sitting between them. The length of the CDR3 is 13 residues. CDR1 is SGHRS and CDR2 is YFSETQ in the germline V gene. This receptor was obtained from a man aged 30 to 39 in good health and CMV-seronegative. The rearrangement links TRBV5-1 to TRBJ2-4; D gene uncertain. Material for sequencing was PBMCs. CDR3 DNA: TGCGCCAGCAGCTCCGAGACCAAAAACATTCAGTACTTC. Protein: CASSSETKNIQYF.